This T cell receptor (beta chain) stems from a study of T cell changes during pregnancy in multiple sclerosis. This CDR3 has 17 residues. Germline assignment: CDR1 MDHEN and CDR2 SYDVKM. With 1 base removed from V and 6 bases from J, the gap between germline ends came to 19 bases. Measured with immunoSEQ multiplex PCR; TCRdb has only the in-frame clones, and not every one. The sample includes 85,000 to 100,000 clones, less than 95% of them seen just once. This sample comprised peripheral blood, obtained before pregnancy. The chain carries TRBV28 and TRBJ1-5; tentative D call: TRBD1 (5 bases). The sequence came from a female donor with multiple sclerosis, enrolled in a pregnancy study. For the CDR3, the DNA is TGTGCCAGCAGTTTATCCCCTATGATGGGGCGTCGTCAGCCCCAGCATTTT. Residues: CASSLSPMMGRRQPQHF.